This T cell receptor (beta chain) was identified during a study of shared clonotypes between healthy human individuals (TCRdb year 2020). Regarding the research as a whole: A few men and two women, aged 18 to 49 years, made up the cohort. For each donor, CD4 naive and CD4 memory were each run on three plates, CD8 naive on two plates, and CD8 memory on one plate. To increase sequencing depth and limit assay-specific biases, TCR repertoire library preparation and sequencing were carried out by different laboratories using diverse techniques. Each donor's leukapheresis produced roughly between roughly 0.85 and 9.5 billion PBMCs. Blood TCR repertoires of several healthy adults were deeply sequenced to estimate repertoire size and the extent of clonotype sharing between individuals.

The germline V gene encodes CDR1 KGHSH and CDR2 LQKENI. There are 13 amino acids in the CDR3, from cysteine to phenylalanine inclusive. CDR3 DNA only is kept here, 39 bases in frame from base 1. Trimming removed 5 bases from V and 4 bases from J, leaving 9 bases between the germline ends. Note on this clone: Its cognate antigen has yet to be identified. Base qualities are missing; no much larger clone stands one base away.

Using the deep immunoSEQ assay, multiplex PCR amplified TCR CDR3 regions from genomic DNA. Extracted genomic DNA from each cell subset was spread evenly across all wells of several immunoSEQ 96-well plates, with each plate serving as a replicate. For sorted subsets, about 200 ng genomic DNA, equal to 25,000 to 35,000 T cell genomes, was loaded into each replicate PCR. Purified libraries were quantified with a Qubit 3.0 fluorometer, sized on a Bioanalyzer 2100, and re-quantified with the KAPA Library Quantification kit. A separate single-read 150-cycle Illumina NextSeq 550 flow cell was used to sequence each immunoSEQ 96-well plate. Regarding the original processing steps: Because only junctional sequences without quality scores were contained in the immunoSEQ output, filtering matching that applied to full-length reads could not be performed. To assign V/J genes and CDR3, sequences were annotated against IMGT germline references using PyIR, a Python wrapper for IgBLAST v1.9. Reads with weak V/J assignments (E-value above 1e-6), missing CDR3, stop codons, out-of-frame junctions, or ambiguous translated residues were removed. V3J clonotypes were defined as sequences sharing the same inferred V gene, J gene, and CDR3 amino acid sequence. The percentage overlap between two repertoires was calculated by dividing the number of shared unique clonotypes by the size of the smaller repertoire. RTK rarefaction, the Chao1 estimator, and Recon v2.1 estimates of unobserved clonotypes were used to assess repertoire richness. OLGA was used to compute generation probabilities for all TCRbeta clonotypes that the gDNA method yielded from four donors. This immuneACCESS table, as held by TCRdb, lists in-frame sequences with V and J called but not all clones. Of the missing ones, under half trace to an unresolved V gene in checked studies; the others have no known cause. V and J calls plus clone size are reproduced from that table; the DNA served to infer D and trimming. This sample gives about 2.3 million clones in total; approximately 95% of them show up just once. Of the sample, around 0.4% is held by the ten largest clones.

The donors were healthy, HIV-negative adults who had no recently reported acute infections or vaccinations. Only Caucasian adults living in Nashville, Tennessee, USA were represented among the donors. CD4+ T cells were enriched by magnetic negative selection, after which naive cells were positively selected on CD45RA and the negative fraction was taken as the memory subset. Blood was obtained by leukapheresis, after which PBMCs were separated by Ficoll-Histopaque density gradient centrifugation and cryopreserved in liquid nitrogen vapor phase. Analytical flow cytometry was used to check the purity and quantity of each magnetically sorted T cell population. Each sorted fraction had its genomic DNA isolated and then quantified by UV absorbance on a Nanodrop 2000c. Study-wide findings and limitations: About 5% of naive CD4, 3.5% of naive CD8, approximately 2% of memory CD4, and approximately 0.4% of memory CD8 clonotypes were shared across several donors. Only blood was sampled, and tissue TCR repertoires likely differ from those in blood. Larger estimated clonotype richness was generally found for naive subsets than for memory subsets. Even with the large sequencing depth, rarefaction of the sorted-subset datasets indicated that sequencing was incomplete. The genetic and exposure-history diversity represented was limited by the small number of donors. Based on pairwise subsampling, the degree of clonotype sharing among donors was expected to be affected by sequencing depth. Compared with non-shared clonotypes, the clonotypes found in all four sorted-subset donors had higher generation probabilities.

The clonotype originates from a man between 18 and 35 years old in good health. Some clones in this sample may be carry-over from other donors' samples. The chain is assembled from TRBV18 and TRBJ2-1; the D gene is not confidently resolved. The material sequenced was naive CD4+ T cells from PBMCs. Per the publication, the cell subset or site label means: CD45RA+ positively selected. The bases are TGTGCCAGCTCAGGAAATGGATACAATGAGCAGTTCTTC. Translated, it gives CASSGNGYNEQFF.